Listed below are T cell receptor beta chains from one sample, sequenced in a study of T cell responses to AZD1222 COVID-19 vaccine. TCRdb's copy holds only in-frame clones and misses some; the assay was immunoSEQ multiplex PCR. The sample shows 130,000 to 150,000 clones, around nine tenths of them seen only once. Sample: peripheral blood, taken on day 0 of MenACWY control vaccination. The receptors derive from an adult in good health. CDR3s include the opening cysteine and the closing phenylalanine or tryptophan. A D gene is named only where the DNA matches it firmly. Clone sizes are given selectively: once, few, many, or a class where the clone is expanded.

j_call,d_call,v_call,clone_size,cdr3_nt,cdr3_aa
TRBJ2-1,TRBD1,TRBV9,NA,TGTGCCAGCAGCGTAGAACCTACAGGGGACACCTACAATGAGCAGTTCTTC,CASSVEPTGDTYNEQFF
TRBJ2-4,NA,TRBV29-1,NA,TGCAGCGGCAGGGGCGGGACCAAAAACATTCAGTACTTC,CSGRGGTKNIQYF
TRBJ2-2,NA,TRBV9,NA,TGTGCCAGCAGCGTAGAAACCAACGAGAACACCGGGGAGCTGTTTTTT,CASSVETNENTGELFF
TRBJ1-1,NA,TRBV7-2,NA,TGTGCCAGCAGCTTAGATACTGAAGCTTTCTTT,CASSLDTEAFF
TRBJ1-4,TRBD1,TRBV7-9,NA,TGTGCCAGCAGCGACAGGACAGGGGGCGAGGATGAAAAACTGTTTTTT,CASSDRTGGEDEKLFF
TRBJ2-1,NA,TRBV7-3,NA,TGTGCCAGCAGCTTAAGCACGGGCCTGGGGTACAATGAGCAGTTCTTC,CASSLSTGLGYNEQFF
TRBJ2-3,TRBD2,TRBV9,NA,TGTGCCAGCAGCGTAGCTCTTCGGGAGGGCCTCATGACAGATACGCAGTATTTT,CASSVALREGLMTDTQYF
TRBJ2-7,NA,TRBV5-1,NA,TGCGCCAGCTCCCCCGCAGGGGAGTACGAGCAGTACTTC,CASSPAGEYEQYF
TRBJ1-3,NA,TRBV27,NA,TGTGCCAGCAGTCCTCAGGCTGGCGGAAACACCATATATTTT,CASSPQAGGNTIYF
TRBJ1-5,NA,TRBV9,NA,TGTGCCAGCAGCGTAGTAGCGGTCGGTCAGCCCCAGCATTTT,CASSVVAVGQPQHF
TRBJ2-3,TRBD1,TRBV28,NA,TGTGCCAGCAGTTTCCAAGGGGGCGGGTATACAGATACGCAGTATTTT,CASSFQGGGYTDTQYF
TRBJ2-7,NA,TRBV2,NA,TGTGCCAGCAGTGAAGCCGCGACAGGAGCCTACGAGCAGTACTTC,CASSEAATGAYEQYF
TRBJ1-2,NA,TRBV2,NA,TGTGCCAGCAGTGCGACAATCTATGGCTACACCTTC,CASSATIYGYTF
TRBJ2-5,NA,TRBV27,NA,TGTGCCAGCAGTTTTGATCAAGGGGGAGCAGAGACCCAGTACTTC,CASSFDQGGAETQYF
TRBJ2-7,NA,TRBV6-1,NA,TGTGCCAGCAGTGAAGCACGGGGCTACGAGCAGTACTTC,CASSEARGYEQYF
TRBJ1-5,TRBD1,TRBV19,NA,TGTGCCAGTAGGGAGACAGGGACGAGCAATCAGCCCCAGCATTTT,CASRETGTSNQPQHF
TRBJ2-1,TRBD1,TRBV11-3,NA,TGTGCCAGCAGCTTGGGACAGAGGCCTGACAATGAGCAGTTCTTC,CASSLGQRPDNEQFF
TRBJ1-6,TRBD1,TRBV6-5,NA,TGTGCCAGCAGTCCCAGGGGGCGGACTTATTCACCCCTCCACTTT,CASSPRGRTYSPLHF
TRBJ2-7,TRBD1,TRBV9,NA,TGTGCCAGCAGCAGCACAGGGGGCCTAGACGAGCAGTACTTC,CASSSTGGLDEQYF
TRBJ2-2,NA,TRBV3-1/TRBV3-2,NA,TGTGCCAGCAGCCTCCGGGCTTCAAAGGGGACCGGGGAGCTGTTTTTT,CASSLRASKGTGELFF
TRBJ2-5,NA,TRBV6-1,many,TGTGCCAGCAGTGAATCGGAGGGCTCTCAAGAGACCCAGTACTTC,CASSESEGSQETQYF
TRBJ2-1,NA,TRBV19,NA,TGTGCCAGTAGTATAGCGGGAGTCAACAATGAGCAGTTCTTC,CASSIAGVNNEQFF
TRBJ2-3,TRBD1,TRBV5-1,once,TGCGCCAGCAGCCTACGGACAGGGGTCGTTGCAGATACGCAGTATTTT,CASSLRTGVVADTQYF
TRBJ1-6,NA,TRBV19,NA,TGTGCCAGTAGTATAGTACCTGCACTCGGAAATTCACCCCTCCACTTT,CASSIVPALGNSPLHF
TRBJ1-1,NA,TRBV11-1,NA,TGTGCCAGCAGCCCGATTCGGACCTCGAGCACTGAAGCTTTCTTT,CASSPIRTSSTEAFF
TRBJ1-1,NA,TRBV2,many,TGTGCCAGCAGCGGACGCTGGAACACTGAAGCTTTCTTT,CASSGRWNTEAFF
TRBJ1-1,NA,TRBV9,NA,TGTGCCAGCAGCCAGGGGCGGGGGCTGGCTGGCACTGAAGCTTTCTTT,CASSQGRGLAGTEAFF
TRBJ1-1,NA,TRBV11-2,once,TGTGCCAGCAGCCCGGTTTACACTGAAGCTTTCTTT,CASSPVYTEAFF
TRBJ2-2,NA,TRBV7-8,once,TGTGCCAGCAGCCCGGCGGGGCGCACCGGGGAGCTGTTTTTT,CASSPAGRTGELFF
TRBJ1-2,NA,TRBV3-1/TRBV3-2,NA,TGTGCCAGCAGCCAAGATACCTTGGCCGGGGTAGGCTACACCTTC,CASSQDTLAGVGYTF
TRBJ2-7,TRBD1,TRBV30,NA,TGTGCCTGGAGTGATGGGACAGGGCCCTACGAGCAGTACTTC,CAWSDGTGPYEQYF
TRBJ2-1,TRBD1,TRBV9,NA,TGTGCCAGCAGCGTTGGGACAGGACCTCTTCATGAGCAGTTCTTC,CASSVGTGPLHEQFF
TRBJ2-1,TRBD1,TRBV7-9,NA,TGTGCCAGCAGCCGAACACAGGGGGCGGCACACAATGAGCAGTTCTTC,CASSRTQGAAHNEQFF
TRBJ1-5,NA,TRBV20-1,NA,TGCAGTGCTAGTGAGGGCTATAGCAATCAGCCCCAGCATTTT,CSASEGYSNQPQHF
TRBJ2-1,NA,TRBV2,NA,TGTGCCAGCTCCGGGGGCTACCTGGATGAGGAGCAGTTCTTC,CASSGGYLDEEQFF
TRBJ2-3,NA,TRBV14,NA,TGTGCCAGCAGCCAAGGATCTAGCACAGATACGCAGTATTTT,CASSQGSSTDTQYF
TRBJ1-3,NA,TRBV2,NA,TGTGCCAGCAGCCTCGACAGGTTTGGAAACACCATATATTTT,CASSLDRFGNTIYF
TRBJ2-3,NA,TRBV7-9,NA,TGTGCCAGCAGCCCTCGGGGTCATAGCACAGATACGCAGTATTTT,CASSPRGHSTDTQYF
TRBJ1-3,NA,TRBV5-5,NA,TGTGCCAGCAGCTTTTCCGGCACACGACTCTCTGGAAACACCATATATTTT,CASSFSGTRLSGNTIYF
TRBJ2-1,NA,TRBV7-7,NA,TGTGCCAGCAGCCCCTTGGGTGGGACTGGCTACAATGAGCAGTTCTTC,CASSPLGGTGYNEQFF
TRBJ2-7,TRBD2,TRBV28,NA,TGTGCCAGCGCGGTGGGCGGGAGCTCCTACGAGCAGTACTTC,CASAVGGSSYEQYF
TRBJ1-1,NA,TRBV6-5,NA,TGTGCCAGCAGTTACGCCGGGGCAAACACTGAAGCTTTCTTT,CASSYAGANTEAFF
TRBJ1-1,NA,TRBV11-2,NA,TGTGCCAGCAGCTTTATGGGAACTGAAGCTTTCTTT,CASSFMGTEAFF
TRBJ1-3,NA,TRBV29-1,once,TGCAGCGTCGGCACGGGGAGAAACACCATATATTTT,CSVGTGRNTIYF
TRBJ1-2,NA,TRBV28,NA,TGTGCCACCCTACCGGTGGGGATTTTTGACTATGGCTACACCTTC,CATLPVGIFDYGYTF
TRBJ2-7,NA,TRBV13,few,TGTGCCAGCAGCCTCTTGGGACGGTTTTCGGACGAGCAGTACTTC,CASSLLGRFSDEQYF
TRBJ1-1,NA,TRBV19,NA,TGTGCCAGTAGTATAGAAGGGGCGAACACTGAAGCTTTCTTT,CASSIEGANTEAFF